This T cell receptor beta chain was observed in a study of T cell responses to AZD1222 COVID-19 vaccine. Regarding the study as a whole: Donors were chiefly white British, with a greater number of females, and clonal diversity was perhaps underestimated. Repertoire sampling was restricted to post-peak T cell response timepoints. Rises in breadth and depth of Spike-specific TCRs came after two AZD1222 doses.

Details on this clone: Its antigen is not known.

Profiling relied on immunoSEQ multiplex PCR, and the TCRdb table lists in-frame clones only, not all of them. The sample lists 100,000 to 150,000 clones; around 90% were seen once. This CDR3 has 15 amino acids. The V gene lost 1 base and the J gene lost 0 bases, with 7 bases spanning the gap. Germline CDR1 reads SGHVS; CDR2 reads FQNEAQ. Researchers grouped second doses given at about 4 or about 12 weeks into one pool. The rearrangement uses TRBV7-8 and TRBJ1-5; perhaps TRBD1 as D (6 bases). This clonotype originated in an adult who received the AZD1222 COVID-19 vaccine. The sample was peripheral blood, taken 28 days after the second AZD1222 dose. CDR3 DNA sequence: TGTGCCAGCAGCTTAGGCAGGGGTAGCAATCAGCCCCAGCATTTT. This sequence encodes CASSLGRGSNQPQHF. Together with reference TRBV7-8 and TRBJ1-5, the CDR3 gives the full variable domain: GAGVSQSPRYKVAKRGQDVALRCDPISGHVSLFWYQQALGQGPEFLTYFQNEAQLDKSGLPSDRFFAERPEGSVSTLKIQRTQQEDSAVYLCASSLGRGSNQPQHFGDGTRLSIL.